The T cell receptor (beta chain) under discussion was sequenced for a study of graft-versus-host responses after intestinal transplantation. This CDR3 is 13 amino acids long. V lost 1 base to trimming and J lost 4 bases, with 9 bases between them. Germline values: CDR1 SGHRS, CDR2 YFSETQ. TCRdb keeps only in-frame clones here, not all; method: immunoSEQ multiplex PCR. The profile shows over 14,000 clones, 90% to 95% of them singletons. The sample was PBMCs, taken 9 days after transplant. The chain carries TRBV5-1 and TRBJ2-7; D not certain. The sequence derives from a human patient who received an intestinal transplant, so some T cells may come from the graft donor. The CDR3 sequence is CASSLQGWYEQYF. The CDR3 nucleotides read TGCGCCAGCAGCTTGCAAGGGTGGTACGAGCAGTACTTC.